The 29 T cell receptor beta chains given below trace back to one sample, sequenced in a study of blood T cell repertoires in COVID-19. TCRdb's table, derived via immunoSEQ multiplex PCR, lists solely in-frame clones and lacks some. The sample gives some 300,000 clones, around 89% of which show up once; around 5.8% is in the top ten. The source material was peripheral blood. The origin of the receptors is a woman between 45 and 65 years old with COVID-19, enrolled during active disease.

V and J are TRBV6-5 and TRBJ1-5; TRBD1 matches at 7 bases. V gave up 4 bases and J gave up 9 bases; unmatched junction bases: 12. Germline values: CDR1 MNHEY, CDR2 SVGAGI. The CDR3 sequence is 15 residues long. In DNA form, the CDR3 reads TGTGCCAGCAGTTTAAGACAGGGCCCTCCATGGCCCCAGCATTTT. The encoded protein is CASSLRQGPPWPQHF.

The table lists this clone with a few counts. The gene calls are TRBV2 and TRBJ2-1, with 12 bases matching TRBD2. The CDR3 has 16 amino acids. CDR1 is SNHLY and CDR2 is FYNNEI in the germline V gene. Losses at the gene ends were 6 bases for V and 3 bases for J; bases not matched to a gene: 6. Here the CDR3 reads CASRDGLAGIYNEQFF. The CDR3 DNA sequence: TGTGCCAGCAGGGACGGACTAGCGGGGATCTACAATGAGCAGTTCTTC.

The rearrangement links TRBV18 to TRBJ2-1; the match to TRBD2 covers 7 bases. The CDR3 spans 13 residues. Germline V CDR1 and CDR2: KGHSH, LQKENI. V trimming: 2 bases; J trimming: 10 bases; junction bases outside the gene matches: 5. The CDR3 protein is CASSPGGVREQFF. In DNA, the CDR3 is TGTGCCAGCTCACCAGGGGGGGTGAGAGAGCAGTTCTTC.

The J gene is TRBJ2-1, the V gene TRBV2, with TRBD1 identical over 9 bases. The CDR3 is 11 residues long. Germline V gene data show CDR1 as SNHLY and CDR2 as FYNNEI. V shed 7 bases and J 16 bases; nucleotides not matched to a gene: 8. The chain's CDR3 is CASIYRDRVFF. CDR3 DNA sequence: TGTGCCAGCATCTACCGGGACAGGGTTTTCTTC.

This clone was recorded only once. V gene TRBV3-1 (or the pseudogene TRBV3-2) combines with J gene TRBJ2-2; D remains ambiguous. The CDR3 covers 13 residues. Germline CDR1 is LGHDT and CDR2 is YNNKEL (reference sequence). Trimming removed 4 bases from V and 3 bases from J, with 6 bases in between. The CDR3 sequence is CASSPSYTGELFF. The CDR3 DNA reads as TGTGCCAGCAGCCCTTCCTACACCGGGGAGCTGTTTTTT.

The chain is built from TRBV24-1 and TRBJ1-2; 8 bases are shared with TRBD1. Germline trimming cut 3 bases from V and 7 bases from J; bases unmatched to any gene: 6. The CDR3 totals 14 residues. The V gene's germline CDR1 is KGHDR and CDR2 SFDVKD. The CDR3 DNA reads as TGTGCCACCAGTGATGATGACAGGGGAGGTGGCTACACCTTC. Its protein is CATSDDDRGGGYTF.

This chain connects TRBV3-1 (or the pseudogene TRBV3-2) to TRBJ2-5, with a tentative D call TRBD2 (6 bases). V gave up 4 bases and J gave up 4 bases, with 19 bases separating them. Germline CDR1 is LGHDT and CDR2 is YNNKEL (reference sequence). The CDR3 totals 16 residues. The CDR3, as DNA: TGTGCCAGCAGCCGAGAGATAAAGGGAGGAAGAGAGACCCAGTACTTC. Translated, it gives CASSREIKGGRETQYF.

As regards this clone: Distinct nucleotide sequences in the sample also encode this CDR3. The CDR3 sequence is CASSLVADEKLFF. Written as DNA, the CDR3 is TGTGCCAGCAGCTTAGTGGCTGATGAAAAACTGTTTTTT. The chain recombines TRBV7-2 with TRBJ1-4, with D hard to call. CDR1 is SGHTA and CDR2 is FQGNSA in the germline V gene. The CDR3 is made up of 13 amino acids. Trimming removed 1 base from V and 6 bases from J, with 6 bases in between.

The rearrangement links TRBV7-3 to TRBJ2-2; D not certain. This CDR3 is built from 15 residues. Trimming shortened V by 6 bases and J by 1 base, and 12 bases separated the two germline ends. Germline V lookup: CDR1 SGHTA, CDR2 FQGTGA. CDR3 DNA: TGTGCCAGCAGTGCAGTGGTACGGAACACCGGGGAGCTGTTTTTT. It encodes CASSAVVRNTGELFF.

CDR3: CASSTRLLGGPNEKLFF. In DNA form, the CDR3 reads TGTGCCAGTAGCACTCGTCTCCTAGGGGGCCCAAATGAAAAACTGTTTTTT. V gene TRBV19 combines with J gene TRBJ1-4, with TRBD1 matching 7 bases. The CDR3 runs 17 residues. CDR1 and CDR2 from the germline V gene are LNHDA and SQIVND (reference sequence). Trimming took 6 bases from V and 5 from J; bases not matched to a gene: 15.

The chain is built from TRBV6-5 and TRBJ1-2, with D perhaps matching TRBD1 (5 bases). Germline CDR1 MNHEY, CDR2 SVGAGI. The CDR3 contains 15 residues. With 6 bases removed from V and 4 bases from J, the gap between germline ends came to 18 bases. As DNA, the CDR3 is TGTGCCAGCAGCACGAGTGTAGGGGACTTCTATGGCTACACCTTC. It translates to CASSTSVGDFYGYTF.

The genes are TRBV5-1 and TRBJ2-3; possibly TRBD1 for D (6 bases). From germline, CDR1 is SGHRS and CDR2 YFSETQ. This CDR3 has 16 amino acids. V gave up 3 bases and J gave up 2 bases, with 16 bases separating them. For the CDR3, the DNA is TGCGCCAGCAGCTCGGACAGTGGTCTGAACACAGATACGCAGTATTTT. It encodes CASSSDSGLNTDTQYF.

The chain carries TRBV19 and TRBJ2-5, with a weak D call TRBD2 (6 bases). The CDR3 has 15 residues. Germline V lookup: CDR1 LNHDA, CDR2 SQIVND (reference sequence). V lost 2 bases, J lost 5 bases, and 15 bases lay in between. CDR3 region: CASSINGRDRETQYF. The CDR3, as DNA: TGTGCCAGTAGTATAAATGGGCGGGATCGGGAGACCCAGTACTTC.

The gene calls are TRBV30 and TRBJ2-1; 12 bases line up with TRBD2. V was clipped by 2 bases and J by 2 bases; unmatched bases: 7. Germline-derived CDR1 and CDR2 are GTSNPN and SVGIG (reference sequence). The CDR3 contains 17 residues. CDR3 sequence (DNA): TGTGCCTGGAGTAAGCTAGCGGGAGGGAGTCCCTACAATGAGCAGTTCTTC. Protein sequence: CAWSKLAGGSPYNEQFF. Combining the CDR3 with reference TRBV30 and TRBJ2-1 gives the whole variable domain SQTIHQWPATLVQPVGSPLSLECTVEGTSNPNLYWYRQAAGRGLQLLFYSVGIGQISSEVPQNLSASRPQDRQFILSSKKLLLSDSGFYLCAWSKLAGGSPYNEQFFGPGTRLTVL.

The chain uses TRBV10-3 and TRBJ2-7, with 11 bases lining up with TRBD1. The V and J ends lost 4 bases and 2 bases, in that order; junction bases with no gene match: 4. Looked up from germline, CDR1 is ENHRY and CDR2 is SYGVKD. The CDR3 is 15 amino acids. The CDR3 nucleotides are TGTGCCATCAGTGCCCGGGACAGGGGGACCTACGAGCAGTACTTC. Protein: CAISARDRGTYEQYF.

This chain connects TRBV30 to TRBJ1-2; TRBD1 agrees at 8 bases. From germline, CDR1 is GTSNPN and CDR2 SVGIG (reference sequence). CDR3 size: 13 residues. V lost 3 bases, J lost 8 bases, and 8 bases stayed unmatched. This CDR3 reads CAWSMQGALGYTF. In DNA form, the CDR3 reads TGTGCCTGGAGCATGCAGGGGGCGCTGGGCTACACCTTC.

The V gene is TRBV29-1, the J gene TRBJ2-3; tentative D call: TRBD2 (5 bases). V was shortened by 7 bases and J by 0 bases, with 14 bases between the two germline ends. The CDR3 runs 14 residues. Germline V gene lookup returns CDR1 SQVTM and CDR2 ANQGSEA. The CDR3 loop reads CSAQEARSTDTQYF. CDR3 in DNA: TGCAGCGCCCAGGAGGCAAGAAGCACAGATACGCAGTATTTT.

The V gene is TRBV14, the J gene TRBJ2-5, with D possibly TRBD2 on 6 matching bases. From germline, CDR1 is SGHDN and CDR2 FVKESK. Trimming took off 0 bases at V and 1 base at J, with 18 bases between the two ends. The CDR3 spans 18 residues. The CDR3 DNA reads as TGTGCCAGCAGCCAAGATTGGGGCTCGGGACTTAGCCAAGAGACCCAGTACTTC. Protein sequence: CASSQDWGSGLSQETQYF.

The rearrangement links TRBV4-2 to TRBJ1-2; the D gene is possibly TRBD1 (6 bases). This CDR3 is built from 13 residues. CDR1 and CDR2 from the germline V gene are LGHNA and YNFKEQ. V was clipped by 5 bases and J by 10 bases, with 17 bases between them. The CDR3 region has the DNA TGTGCCAGCAGCTCGGGAACAGGGAGGGACTACACCTTC. Its protein is CASSSGTGRDYTF.

This clone was picked up many times. This chain joins TRBV4-2 and TRBJ2-7; no clear D gene. Germline V lookup: CDR1 LGHNA, CDR2 YNFKEQ. CDR3 length: 14 amino acids. Trimming stripped 0 bases from V and 3 bases from J, with 9 bases between. CDR3 residues: CASSQDEAGYEQYF. Written as DNA, the CDR3 is TGTGCCAGCAGCCAAGATGAAGCTGGCTACGAGCAGTACTTC.

The V and J genes are TRBV12-3 or TRBV12-4 and TRBJ2-7, with a possible D match to TRBD1 (5 bases). V lost 6 bases and J lost 7, with 16 bases in between. This CDR3 is 13 amino acids long. In DNA form, the CDR3 reads TGTGCCAGCAGCCCGACAGCCTATACGGAGCAGTACTTC. It yields the protein CASSPTAYTEQYF.

The chain has TRBV4-1 and TRBJ2-2, with 16 bases identical to TRBD2. CDR3 length: 17 residues. Germline-derived CDR1 and CDR2 are MGHRA and YSYEKL. Unmatched junction bases numbered 2, after V lost 4 bases and J lost 3 bases. In DNA, the CDR3 is TGCGCCAGCAGCCCCGGGACTAGCGGGAGGGACACCGGGGAGCTGTTTTTT. Its protein product is CASSPGTSGRDTGELFF.

The rearrangement joins TRBV5-1 to TRBJ2-3, with D possibly being TRBD2 (6 bases). The V gene lost 0 bases and the J gene lost 0 bases, with 14 bases spanning the gap. This CDR3 spans 17 amino acids. Germline V lookup: CDR1 SGHRS, CDR2 YFSETQ. The CDR3, as DNA: TGCGCCAGCAGCTTGGGGGGTAGCGGAACTAGCACAGATACGCAGTATTTT. It translates to CASSLGGSGTSTDTQYF.

There are a few counts of this clone. The chain is built from TRBV28 and TRBJ1-6, with D possibly matching TRBD1 (6 bases). V was shortened by 4 bases and J by 3 bases, with 19 bases between the two germline ends. CDR1 and CDR2 from the germline V gene are MDHEN and SYDVKM. CDR3 length: 18 residues. The DNA for the CDR3 is TGTGCCAGCAGTTCGGGACAAAGGGGAGCGCTCTATAATTCACCCCTCCACTTT. It translates to CASSSGQRGALYNSPLHF.

The J gene is TRBJ2-5, the V gene TRBV7-7; weak D call: TRBD2 (5 bases). CDR1 is SSHAT, CDR2 FNYEAQ, per germline (reference sequence). The V end was cut by 5 bases, the J end by 5 bases, with 15 bases between. This CDR3 is 14 amino acids long. CDR3 sequence reads: CASSATGSGETQYF. For the CDR3, the DNA is TGTGCCAGCAGCGCTACCGGGTCGGGGGAGACCCAGTACTTC. Full variable domain (remainder filled in from reference TRBV7-7 and TRBJ2-5): GAGVSQSPRYKVTKRGQDVTLRCDPISSHATLYWYQQALGQGPEFLTYFNYEAQPDKSGLPSDRFSAERPEGSISTLTIQRTEQRDSAMYRCASSATGSGETQYFGPGTRLLVL.

This clone has more than one count but fewer than ten. V and J are TRBV7-6 and TRBJ1-5; D perhaps matches TRBD1 (5 bases). V was pared by 1 base and J by 7 bases, with 14 bases between. The germline V gene encodes CDR1 SGHVS and CDR2 FNYEAQ. This CDR3 is 15 amino acids long. The CDR3 region is CASSLGEKGVQPQHF. CDR3 nucleotides: TGTGCCAGCAGCTTAGGGGAAAAAGGGGTCCAGCCCCAGCATTTT.

This rearrangement joins TRBV6-5 to TRBJ2-1, with D perhaps TRBD2 (6 bases). Per the germline V gene, CDR1 is MNHEY and CDR2 is SVGAGI. The CDR3 is made up of 15 amino acids. Trimming took off 6 bases at V and 4 bases at J, with 16 bases between the two ends. CDR3: CASRDFGGRYNEQFF. The CDR3 DNA sequence: TGTGCCAGCAGGGACTTCGGAGGGAGATACAATGAGCAGTTCTTC.

The chain is built from TRBV27 and TRBJ1-2, with 7 bases fitting TRBD1. Looked up from germline, CDR1 is MNHEY and CDR2 is SMNVEV (reference sequence). Unmatched junction bases numbered 11, after V lost 2 bases and J lost 2 bases. The CDR3 runs to 17 residues. This chain's CDR3 is CASSLTTGIHRNYGYTF. CDR3 sequence (DNA): TGTGCCAGCAGTTTAACGACAGGGATCCACCGCAACTATGGCTACACCTTC.

The chain is built from TRBV20-1 and TRBJ1-3; D not certain. Germline V gives CDR1 DFQATT, CDR2 SNEGSKA (reference sequence). Trimming stripped 3 bases from V and 2 bases from J, with 17 bases between. This CDR3 region has 16 residues. This CDR3 reads CSASRPPGGTGNTIYF. In nucleotides, the CDR3 is TGCAGTGCTAGTAGGCCGCCCGGAGGTACTGGAAACACCATATATTTT.